This T cell receptor (beta chain) originates from a study of glioma-infiltrating T cells after dendritic cell vaccination. The table came from immunoSEQ multiplex PCR; TCRdb's copy has only in-frame clones and leaves some out. The sample carries about 94,000 clones, 65% to 85% recorded once. Time point indicated: after dendritic cell vaccination, including at tumor progression/relapse. The sequenced sample was blood, obtained after dendritic cell vaccination. The receptor's source is a human donor with glioblastoma.

The CDR3 DNA sequence: TGTGCCAGCAGTGCTGCCGCAGCGACCTACGAGCAGTACTTC. Its translation is CASSAAAATYEQYF. This chain connects TRBV6-1 to TRBJ2-7; D gene uncertain. Germline CDR1 MNHNS, CDR2 SASEGT. V was trimmed by 4 bases and J by 2 bases, leaving 12 bases between them. The CDR3 extends over 14 amino acids.